These 26 T cell receptor beta chains originate from one sample sequenced in a study of cytomegalovirus exposure and HLA in healthy donors. The PCR made use of 60 Vbeta and 13 Jbeta primers. Sequencing was performed with immunoSEQ multiplex PCR; in TCRdb, only in-frame clones are kept and a portion is missing. This sample carries under 150,000 clones, about four fifths of them seen once, and the ten largest clones take around 4%. Sequencing was done on a sample of PBMCs. All receptors derive from a middle-aged man in good health and CMV-seropositive.

The chain is built from TRBV6-1 and TRBJ2-1; tentative D call: TRBD2 (7 bases). V was shortened by 6 bases and J by 1 base, with 13 bases between the two germline ends. In germline, CDR1 is MNHNS, CDR2 SASEGT. This CDR3 is built from 15 residues. The chain's CDR3 is CASRLRGGSYNEQFF. CDR3 DNA: TGTGCCAGCAGATTAAGGGGGGGGTCCTACAATGAGCAGTTCTTC.

The V gene is TRBV2, the J gene TRBJ2-7; TRBD1 might be the D (8 bases). CDR1 and CDR2 from the germline V gene are SNHLY and FYNNEI. With 8 bases removed from V and 4 bases from J, the gap between germline ends came to 15 bases. CDR3 length: 13 amino acids. The CDR3 sequence: CASGGGQAYEQYF. The CDR3 DNA is TGTGCCAGCGGGGGGGGACAGGCATACGAGCAGTACTTC.

The V call is TRBV7-9, the J call TRBJ2-7; weak D call: TRBD1 (6 bases). V lost 4 bases and J 2 bases, leaving 9 bases between the germline ends. This CDR3 has 13 amino acids. Germline CDR1 reads SEHNR; CDR2 reads FQNEAQ (reference sequence). Here the CDR3 DNA reads TGTGCCAGCAGCTCCACAGGGACCTACGAGCAGTACTTC. It codes for CASSSTGTYEQYF.

The chain links TRBV7-8 to TRBJ1-1, with 7 bases matching TRBD1. CDR1 and CDR2 from the germline V gene are SGHVS and FQNEAQ. CDR3 length equals 13 residues. Trimming cost V 4 bases and J 4 bases; bases outside gene matches: 3. CDR3 in DNA: TGTGCCAGCAGCTCCCAGGGGGGCACTGAAGCTTTCTTT. Translating gives CASSSQGGTEAFF.

The chain couples TRBV10-3 to TRBJ2-1; 7 nucleotides match TRBD2. The germline V gene has CDR1 ENHRY and CDR2 SYGVKD. There are 15 residues in the CDR3. The ends lost 8 bases at V and 3 bases at J; junction bases unmatched: 10. The CDR3, as DNA: TGTGCCATCCAAGGGGTGGGCGGGAGCTACAATGAGCAGTTCTTC. It translates to CAIQGVGGSYNEQFF.

The chain carries TRBV13 and TRBJ2-7; a weak D match, TRBD2 (6 bases). This CDR3 region has 15 residues. V was shortened by 3 bases and J by 3 bases, with 15 bases between the two germline ends. Germline CDR1 PRHDT, CDR2 FYEKMQ (reference sequence). CDR3 residues: CASSLWDSTNYEQYF. For the CDR3, the DNA is TGTGCCAGCAGCTTGTGGGACTCCACCAACTACGAGCAGTACTTC.

This rearrangement joins TRBV5-5 to TRBJ1-3, with 7 bases lining up with TRBD1. Germline lookup yields CDR1 SGHKS and CDR2 YYEKEE (reference sequence). The CDR3 runs to 17 residues. V shed 4 bases and J 9 bases; nucleotides not matched to a gene: 19. The CDR3 loop reads CASSRPGGGQVGGTIYF. The DNA for the CDR3 is TGTGCCAGCAGCCGTCCTGGAGGTGGACAGGTTGGAGGCACCATATATTTT.

This clone is a singleton in its sample. The chain uses TRBV6-5 and TRBJ1-1; 8 positions match TRBD1. Germline CDR1 and CDR2: MNHEY and SVGAGI. Trimming cost V 6 bases and J 10 bases; bases outside gene matches: 4. The CDR3 spans 11 residues. CDR3 DNA sequence: TGTGCCAGCAGACAGGGGGGGAGAGCTTTCTTT. It encodes CASRQGGRAFF.

J is TRBJ2-7 and V is TRBV6-5; a possible D gene is TRBD2 (7 bases). Between the trimmed V and J ends, which lost 4 bases and 4 bases, there was a span of 14 bases. The germline V gene encodes CDR1 MNHEY and CDR2 SVGAGI. This CDR3 comprises 14 residues. Here the CDR3 DNA reads TGTGCCAGCAGTTCCCGGGGGGCTGCGTACGAGCAGTACTTC. Translated, it gives CASSSRGAAYEQYF.

The rearrangement links TRBV6-1 to TRBJ2-7; TRBD1 matches at 7 bases. The CDR3 runs to 15 residues. V lost 2 bases and J lost 2; bases outside the gene matches: 6. The germline gives CDR1 MNHNS, CDR2 SASEGT. As DNA, the CDR3 is TGTGCCAGCAGTGAAAGGGGGCATACGGCCTACGAGCAGTACTTC. Translation: CASSERGHTAYEQYF.

The rearrangement links TRBV5-1 to TRBJ2-7; maybe TRBD2 (6 bases). Per the germline V gene, CDR1 is SGHRS and CDR2 is YFSETQ. The CDR3 is 14 amino acids. The ends were cut back, 0 bases at V and 0 bases at J, with 7 bases in the middle. The CDR3, as DNA: TGCGCCAGCAGCTTGGGCGGGATCTCCTACGAGCAGTACTTC. This codes for CASSLGGISYEQYF.

V is TRBV5-6 and J is TRBJ2-7; no reliable D call. This CDR3 region has 11 residues. Germline CDR1 and CDR2: SGHDT and YYEEEE. V lost 4 bases and J lost 3, with 5 bases in between. The CDR3 here is CASSLNYEQYF. The DNA for the CDR3 is TGTGCCAGCAGCCTAAACTACGAGCAGTACTTC.

Remarks on this clone: This sample also contains other DNA sequences that code for the same CDR3. V is TRBV5-1 and J is TRBJ2-3, with 14 bases lining up with TRBD2. In germline, CDR1 is SGHRS, CDR2 YFSETQ. This CDR3 is 16 amino acids long. With 4 bases clipped from V and 4 bases from J, the junction kept 5 bases outside the gene matches. The CDR3 region has the DNA TGCGCCAGCAGCACGGGACTAGCGGGAGTAGCAGATACGCAGTATTTT. Its protein product is CASSTGLAGVADTQYF.

DNA of the CDR3: TGCGCCAGCAGCCCGGTAACAGGAACCGGGGAGCTGTTTTTT. This translates into CASSPVTGTGELFF. The chain is built from TRBV4-1 and TRBJ2-2; TRBD1 is a possible D gene (5 bases). The germline CDR1 and CDR2 sequences are MGHRA and YSYEKL. The V end was cut by 4 bases, the J end by 5 bases, with 11 bases between. The CDR3 runs 14 residues.

The chain combines TRBV2 with TRBJ1-1; 8 bases map to TRBD1. V was clipped by 6 bases and J by 4 bases; unmatched bases: 1. This CDR3 region has 12 residues. Germline assignment: CDR1 SNHLY and CDR2 FYNNEI. The CDR3 bases are TGTGCCAGCAGCGACAGGGGCACTGAAGCTTTCTTT. Protein product: CASSDRGTEAFF.

The chain employs TRBV27 and TRBJ2-1, with 12 nucleotides matching TRBD2. This CDR3 contains 16 residues. Per germline, CDR1 MNHEY and CDR2 SMNVEV (reference sequence). V gave up 1 base and J gave up 7 bases; unmatched junction bases: 5. For the CDR3, the DNA is TGTGCCAGCAGTTTATTGAAAGGACTAGCGGGGAATGAGCAGTTCTTC. Protein sequence: CASSLLKGLAGNEQFF.

The chain couples TRBV11-3 to TRBJ2-3; 15 positions match TRBD2. Trimming took 3 bases from V and 7 from J; bases not matched to a gene: 5. Looked up from germline, CDR1 is SGHNT and CDR2 is YENEEA. The CDR3 extends over 16 amino acids. CDR3 in amino acids: CASSFGLAGGLNTQYF. The CDR3 nucleotides are TGTGCCAGCAGCTTTGGACTAGCGGGGGGGCTGAATACGCAGTATTTT. Full variable domain (rest looked up from reference TRBV11-3 and TRBJ2-3): EAGVVQSPRYKIIEKKQPVAFWCNPISGHNTLYWYLQNLGQGPELLIRYENEEAVDDSQLPKDRFSAERLKGVDSTLKIQPAELGDSAVYLCASSFGLAGGLNTQYFGPGTRLTVL.

Concerning this clone: The junction departs from germline at one end; a sequencing error may be responsible. The chain has TRBV7-7 and TRBJ2-5; TRBD2 matches 14 bases. The germline V gene has CDR1 SSHAT and CDR2 FNYEAQ (reference sequence). The CDR3 has 18 amino acids. CDR3 coding DNA: TGTGCTAGCAGCTTACTGCCCCCGGGACTAGCGGGAGAGGTGACCCAGTACTTC. Amino acid sequence: CASSLLPPGLAGEVTQYF.

This clone showed up just once. V and J are TRBV19 and TRBJ2-6, with a tentative D call TRBD1 (7 bases). V shed 4 bases and J shed 2 bases, with 15 bases lying between them. The CDR3 has 17 amino acids. Germline V lookup: CDR1 LNHDA, CDR2 SQIVND (reference sequence). DNA of the CDR3: TGTGCCAGTAGTACTTCAGGGGGGCGGGCTGGGGCCAACGTCCTGACTTTC. Translation: CASSTSGGRAGANVLTF.

The sample holds a few counts of this clone. The chain combines TRBV7-9 with TRBJ2-1; 11 bases are shared with TRBD1. CDR1 and CDR2 from the germline V gene are SEHNR and FQNEAQ (reference sequence). This CDR3 comprises 16 residues. Trimming cost V 5 bases and J 4 bases; bases outside gene matches: 7. The CDR3: CASSPSRDRGYNEQFF. The CDR3 DNA reads as TGTGCCAGCAGCCCTAGTAGGGACAGGGGGTACAATGAGCAGTTCTTC.

DNA for the CDR3: TGTGCCAGCAGCTTAGGGGTGGCGGGGGCATCACTGGAAGCTTTCTTT. Translated: CASSLGVAGASLEAFF. V is TRBV7-9 and J is TRBJ1-1; perhaps TRBD1 as D (6 bases). This CDR3 spans 16 amino acids. Per the germline V gene, CDR1 is SEHNR and CDR2 is FQNEAQ (reference sequence). Trimming removed 1 base at V and 8 bases at J, with 20 bases between. The full variable domain, completed using reference TRBV7-9 and TRBJ1-1, is DTGVSQNPRHKITKRGQNVTFRCDPISEHNRLYWYRQTLGQGPEFLTYFQNEAQLEKSRLLSDRFSAERPKGSFSTLEIQRTEQGDSAMYLCASSLGVAGASLEAFFGQGTRLTVV.

The rearrangement uses TRBV30 and TRBJ2-2, with 15 bases matching TRBD2. The ends lost 2 bases at V and 5 bases at J; junction bases unmatched: 9. Germline loops: CDR1 GTSNPN, CDR2 SVGIG (reference sequence). This CDR3 spans 18 amino acids. The CDR3 sequence: CAWSIGLAGGPGTGELFF. CDR3 nucleotide sequence: TGTGCCTGGAGTATCGGACTAGCGGGGGGGCCAGGGACCGGGGAGCTGTTTTTT.

This chain links TRBV7-2 with TRBJ1-1; no definite D call. V shed 1 base and J shed 0 bases, with 3 bases lying between them. CDR3 length: 13 residues. CDR1 is SGHTA, CDR2 FQGNSA, per germline. Here the CDR3 DNA reads TGTGCCAGCAGCTTAGTAGTGAACACTGAAGCTTTCTTT. Residues: CASSLVVNTEAFF.

The rearrangement joins TRBV13 to TRBJ1-5; 7 nucleotides agree with TRBD1. Germline assignment: CDR1 PRHDT and CDR2 FYEKMQ (reference sequence). Trimming took 3 bases from V and 8 from J; bases not matched to a gene: 10. The CDR3 runs 15 residues. The CDR3: CASSFRGTGDEPQHF. Here the CDR3 DNA reads TGTGCCAGCAGCTTCCGGGGCACAGGGGATGAGCCCCAGCATTTT.

The V gene is TRBV9, the J gene TRBJ2-2; D unclear. There are 15 residues in the CDR3. In germline, CDR1 is SGDLS, CDR2 YYNGEE. With 3 bases removed from V and 6 bases from J, the gap between germline ends came to 15 bases. CDR3: CASSAGLLPPGELFF. Here the CDR3 DNA reads TGTGCCAGCAGCGCCGGTCTTCTCCCCCCCGGGGAGCTGTTTTTT.

The chain couples TRBV10-1 to TRBJ1-2; TRBD1 aligns across 11 bases. There are 17 residues in the CDR3. V lost 4 bases and J lost 0; bases outside the gene matches: 7. Germline lookup yields CDR1 WNHNN and CDR2 SYGVQD (reference sequence). CDR3 DNA sequence: TGCGCCAGCAGTGCCCGGGACAGGGGGGAGGCTAACTATGGCTACACCTTC. Its translation is CASSARDRGEANYGYTF.